The 10 T cell receptor beta chains listed next were all sequenced from one sample in a study of blood T cell repertoires in COVID-19. The data were produced by immunoSEQ multiplex PCR, yet TCRdb's version contains in-frame clones alone and is incomplete. The data contain 100,000 to 150,000 clones, around 86% of them singletons. Input material: peripheral blood. Receptor source: a man in his sixties with acute or convalescent COVID-19.

The chain links TRBV28 to TRBJ2-3, with TRBD2 identical over 9 bases. Looked up from germline, CDR1 is MDHEN and CDR2 is SYDVKM. This CDR3 is 22 amino acids long. The J segment lost 0 bases and the V segment lost 8 bases, leaving 27 bases of the junction unmatched. The CDR3 coding sequence is TGTGCCAGCTGGGGGTATAGCGGGAGTTTCGTGGGGACGGACAAAAGCACAGATACGCAGTATTTT. Protein product: CASWGYSGSFVGTDKSTDTQYF.

The chain carries TRBV9 and TRBJ1-4; TRBD1 matches 7 bases. Germline V gene lookup returns CDR1 SGDLS and CDR2 YYNGEE. V dropped 3 bases and J dropped 2; count of bases not matched to a gene: 4. The CDR3 spans 15 residues. The DNA for the CDR3 is TGTGCCAGCAGCGCCCAGGGGGTGACTAATGAAAAACTGTTTTTT. Protein: CASSAQGVTNEKLFF.

This clone came up once. The gene calls are TRBV6-5 and TRBJ2-2; a possible D gene is TRBD2 (6 bases). The CDR3 runs 13 residues. V lost 8 bases and J lost 2, with 9 bases in between. Germline V gene data show CDR1 as MNHEY and CDR2 as SVGAGI. The CDR3 DNA reads as TGTGCCAGCCGGGACTCAAACACCGGGGAGCTGTTTTTT. Translated, it gives CASRDSNTGELFF.

The chain carries TRBV19 and TRBJ2-4, with D perhaps TRBD1 (5 bases). The CDR3 extends over 14 amino acids. The germline V gene encodes CDR1 LNHDA and CDR2 SQIVND (reference sequence). The V end was cut by 7 bases, the J end by 2 bases, with 12 bases between. The CDR3 sequence is CASNKDISKNIQYF. The CDR3, as DNA: TGTGCCAGTAATAAGGACATTTCCAAAAACATTCAGTACTTC. The variable domain in full, with the rest retrieved from reference TRBV19 and TRBJ2-4, is DGGITQSPKYLFRKEGQNVTLSCEQNLNHDAMYWYRQDPGQGLRLIYYSQIVNDFQKGDIAEGYSVSREKKESFPLTVTSAQKNPTAFYLCASNKDISKNIQYFGAGTRLSVL.

The genes are TRBV30 and TRBJ1-5; no clear D. The germline V and J ends were trimmed by 2 bases and 0 bases, with 8 bases remaining between them. In germline, CDR1 is GTSNPN, CDR2 SVGIG (reference sequence). This CDR3 has 14 amino acids. CDR3 coding DNA: TGTGCCTGGAGTCAGGACTCTAGCAATCAGCCCCAGCATTTT. This sequence encodes CAWSQDSSNQPQHF.

The chain combines TRBV27 with TRBJ2-2; 12 nucleotides match TRBD2. The CDR3 has 15 residues. J gave up 7 bases and V 2 bases, and 2 bases lay outside the gene matches. CDR1 is MNHEY, CDR2 SMNVEV, per germline (reference sequence). The CDR3 DNA sequence: TGTGCCAGCAGTTTAAGACTAGCGGGAGTCGGGGAGCTGTTTTTT. Translating gives CASSLRLAGVGELFF.

The genes are TRBV15 and TRBJ1-1, with D uncertain. Trimming removed 0 bases from V and 2 bases from J, with 4 bases in between. This CDR3 has 13 amino acids. CDR1 is LNHNV, CDR2 YYDKDF, per germline (reference sequence). CDR3 in amino acids: CATSRDLNTEAFF. As DNA, the CDR3 is TGTGCCACCAGCAGAGATTTAAACACTGAAGCTTTCTTT.

The V call is TRBV29-1, the J call TRBJ2-1; 15 bases fit TRBD2. The V gene's germline CDR1 is SQVTM and CDR2 ANQGSEA. The CDR3 runs to 13 residues. J lost 10 bases, V lost 7 bases, and 5 bases had no gene match. This CDR3 reads CSAFGLAGGEQFF. The CDR3 DNA is TGCAGCGCCTTCGGACTAGCGGGAGGGGAGCAGTTCTTC.

The chain is built from TRBV12-3 or TRBV12-4 and TRBJ2-7; D perhaps matches TRBD1 (6 bases). The CDR3 length is 11 residues. Trimming took 6 bases from V and 6 from J, leaving 9 bases between them. CDR3 in amino acids: CASSPGVEQYF. Written as DNA, the CDR3 is TGTGCCAGCAGCCCAGGGGTCGAGCAGTACTTC.

The V and J genes are TRBV7-8 and TRBJ2-7, with 10 bases that match TRBD1. Germline trimming cut 5 bases from V and 3 bases from J; bases unmatched to any gene: 10. The germline V gene has CDR1 SGHVS and CDR2 FQNEAQ. The CDR3 loop spans 16 amino acids. The CDR3 loop is CASSPRTGGSLYEQYF. As DNA, the CDR3 is TGTGCCAGCAGCCCCCGGACAGGGGGGTCCCTCTACGAGCAGTACTTC.